This T cell receptor beta chain was retrieved from a study of human T cells and chemical hapten exposure. From the RACE reads, TCRdb called clonotypes with MiXCR, one entry per CDR3 protein. Of about 180,000 distinct CDR3 sequences listed, almost 30% were seen once; the top ten hold 2.9%. Regarding time point: pre-sensitization, week 0. The treatment denotes: therapeutic diphenylcyclopropenone sensitization with weekly scalp DPC. Every donor had alopecia and was 18 to 70 years old; all were suitable for DPC. The total RNA was obtained from whole blood that was not fractionated. Study findings and constraints: As patch test score rose, PT1 expanded TCR counts tended to rise as well.

As for this clonotype: The target antigen is unknown.

The germline gives CDR1 LNHDA, CDR2 SQIVND (reference sequence). V lost 7 bases and J lost 1, with 17 bases in between. The CDR3 extends over 16 amino acids. This sequence joins TRBV19 and TRBJ1-3; no clear D. The origin of this receptor is a woman between 25 and 40 years old with alopecia areata. Some clones in this sample may be carry-over from other donors' samples. This material consisted of whole blood, taken in connection with sensitization to the hapten diphenylcyclopropenone (DPC). In DNA form, the CDR3 reads TGTGCCAGTACGGGCGGCTGGGTCCTATCTGGAAACACCATATATTTT. Residues: CASTGGWVLSGNTIYF.